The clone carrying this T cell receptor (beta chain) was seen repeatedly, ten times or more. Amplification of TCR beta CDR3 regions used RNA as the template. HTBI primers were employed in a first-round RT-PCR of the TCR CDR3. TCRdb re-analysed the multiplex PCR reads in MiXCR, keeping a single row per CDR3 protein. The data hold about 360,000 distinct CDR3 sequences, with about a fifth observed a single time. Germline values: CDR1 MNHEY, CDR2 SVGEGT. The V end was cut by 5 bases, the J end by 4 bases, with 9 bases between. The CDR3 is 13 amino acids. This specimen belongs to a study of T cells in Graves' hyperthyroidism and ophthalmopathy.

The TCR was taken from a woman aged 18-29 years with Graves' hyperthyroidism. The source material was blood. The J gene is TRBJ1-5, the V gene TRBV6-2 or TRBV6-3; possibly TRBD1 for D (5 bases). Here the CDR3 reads CASSRQLNQPQHF. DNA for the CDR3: TGTGCCAGCAGTAGACAGTTGAATCAGCCCCAGCATTTT.